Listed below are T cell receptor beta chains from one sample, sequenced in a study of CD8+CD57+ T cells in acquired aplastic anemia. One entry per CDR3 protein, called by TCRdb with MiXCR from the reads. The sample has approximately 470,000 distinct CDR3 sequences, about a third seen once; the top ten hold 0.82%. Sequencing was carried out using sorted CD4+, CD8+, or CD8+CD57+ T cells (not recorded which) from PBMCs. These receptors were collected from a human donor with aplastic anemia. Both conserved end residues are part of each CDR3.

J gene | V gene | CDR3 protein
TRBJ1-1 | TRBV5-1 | CASSLSVSNTEAFF
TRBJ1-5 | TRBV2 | CASKRDSGQPQHF
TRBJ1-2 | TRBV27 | CASSLSWAAAQGYTF
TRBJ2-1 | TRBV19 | CASSSSGRALGSNEQFF
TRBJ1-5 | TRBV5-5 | CASSMGQGKGQPQHF
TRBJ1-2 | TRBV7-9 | CASSLPPGAVGGYTF
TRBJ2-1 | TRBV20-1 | CSAGLPSSGRSNEQFF
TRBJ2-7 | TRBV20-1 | CSAQSGGRQNEQYF
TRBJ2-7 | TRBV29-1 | CSVVGGMGYEQYF
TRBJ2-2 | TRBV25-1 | CASRSSGSTGELFF
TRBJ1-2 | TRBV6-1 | CASRGTGGRGYTF
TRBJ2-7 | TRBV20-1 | CSAPGGLAQNSYEQYF
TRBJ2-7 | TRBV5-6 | CASSFSRTGGAYEQYF
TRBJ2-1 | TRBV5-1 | CASSDPRLAGHHNEQFF
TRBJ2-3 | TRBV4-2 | CASSLRTQGPDTQYF
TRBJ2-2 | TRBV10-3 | CASSRTGGAGLGGELFF